The next 27 T cell receptor beta chains were all read from a single sample in a study of T cells in women clearing cervical HPV infection. The protocol was immunoSEQ multiplex PCR, while the TCRdb copy is restricted to in-frame clones and leaves out a portion. The ten most abundant clones cover 6.5% to 8.5% of a sample with about 20,000 clones. Sample: blood buffy coat. The source is a woman aged 18 to 75 with a cervical HPV16 infection that either progressed to CIN3+ or cleared (not recorded which).

About this clone: The CDR3 is cut off 3 residues early in the read; its end comes from the germline J gene. V gene TRBV19 combines with J gene TRBJ2-1; 9 bases match TRBD2. CDR1 is LNHDA and CDR2 is SQIVND in the germline V gene (reference sequence). This CDR3 contains 15 residues. V shed 2 bases and J 9 bases; nucleotides not matched to a gene: 8. The covered CDR3 bases are TGTGCCAGTAGTATAATAGCGGGAGTGTCTTTTGAG. Translated, it gives CASSIIAGVSFE. The whole CDR3 is CASSIIAGVSFEQFF.

This clone ranks as medium-sized in terms of frequency. The read ends 3 residues before the CDR3 terminus; that terminus is restored from the germline J gene. This chain uses TRBV20-1 with TRBJ2-1; no clear D gene. CDR1 and CDR2 (germline): DFQATT, SNEGSKA (reference sequence). Deletions cut 7 bases from V and 8 bases from J, with 21 bases between. This CDR3 region has 14 residues. The sequenced CDR3 bases are TGCAGTGTTTTTCTCCCGTGGGCCGGCGATGAG. It codes for CSVFLPWAGDE. The full CDR3 reads CSVFLPWAGDEQFF.

As to this clone: The read ends 3 residues early relative to the CDR3; the germline J gene fills the gap. The rearrangement joins TRBV28 to TRBJ2-4, with D hard to call. The V gene's germline CDR1 is MDHEN and CDR2 SYDVKM. V lost 3 bases, J lost 4 bases, and 10 bases lay in between. The CDR3 contains 14 residues. CDR3 DNA, as far as it was read: TGTGCCAGCAGTTTGGCAGTGATTAAAAACATT. Its protein product is CASSLAVIKNI. The CDR3, in full, reads CASSLAVIKNIQYF.

On this clone: The read ends 3 residues before the CDR3 terminus; that terminus is restored from the germline J gene. V is TRBV5-1 and J is TRBJ2-3, with D unclear. Germline V gene data show CDR1 as SGHRS and CDR2 as YFSETQ. CDR3 length: 12 residues. V dropped 2 bases and J dropped 2 bases, with 3 bases sitting between them. CDR3 bases read: TGCGCCAGCAGCTTCAACACAGATACG. The encoded protein is CASSFNTDT. The entire CDR3 is CASSFNTDTQYF.

A note on this clone: From the germline J gene comes the end of the CDR3, since the read stops 3 residues before it. This chain connects TRBV28 to TRBJ2-1; D is perhaps TRBD2 (6 bases). Germline CDR1 reads MDHEN; CDR2 reads SYDVKM. The CDR3 is 17 residues long. V was pared by 4 bases and J by 4 bases, with 20 bases between. The DNA read from the CDR3 is TGTGCCAGCAGTTCTCGACGGAGCGGGTTGAAGTACAATGAG. Amino acid sequence: CASSSRRSGLKYNE. The entire CDR3 is CASSSRRSGLKYNEQFF.

With respect to this clone: From the germline J gene comes the end of the CDR3, since the read stops 3 residues before it. The J gene is TRBJ1-1, the V gene TRBV5-6; a weak D match, TRBD1 (6 bases). Between the trimmed V and J ends, which lost 0 bases and 3 bases, there was a span of 6 bases. The germline V gene has CDR1 SGHDT and CDR2 YYEEEE. This CDR3 has 13 amino acids. CDR3 sequence reads: CASSLAGDTEAFF. CDR3 DNA, as far as it was read: TGTGCCAGCAGCTTGGCAGGGGACACTGAA.

The sequenced CDR3 bases are TGCGCCAGCGAAGGACAGGTTAGCACAGATACG. Protein: CASEGQVSTDT. The complete CDR3 reads CASEGQVSTDTQYF. The gene calls are TRBV10-2 and TRBJ2-3; TRBD1 matches at 7 bases. Read sequence stops 3 residues before the CDR3 end, and the germline J gene provides the missing end. Germline V gene data show CDR1 as WSHSY and CDR2 as SAAADI. The CDR3 length is 14 residues. After removal of 8 bases from V and 0 bases from J, the junction contained 5 bases not matched to a gene.

As concerns this clone: The CDR3 extends 3 residues past the end of the read, so its final part is completed from the germline J gene. This chain links TRBV19 with TRBJ1-2, with TRBD1 identical over 8 bases. The CDR3 is 17 amino acids. Germline V CDR1 and CDR2: LNHDA, SQIVND (reference sequence). With 0 bases clipped from V and 4 bases from J, the junction kept 10 bases outside the gene matches. CDR3 sequence reads: CASSIDGFTTGAYGYTF. The sequenced part of the CDR3 DNA is TGTGCCAGTAGTATAGACGGATTTACGACAGGGGCCTATGGC.

As to this clone: From the germline J gene comes the end of the CDR3, since the read stops 3 residues before it. The rearrangement links TRBV20-1 to TRBJ2-1, with 9 bases matching TRBD2. Losses at the gene ends were 4 bases for V and 4 bases for J; bases not matched to a gene: 8. Germline loops: CDR1 DFQATT, CDR2 SNEGSKA (reference sequence). This CDR3 contains 15 residues. The CDR3 sequence is CSAKPRTSVYNEQFF. Incomplete CDR3 DNA: TGCAGTGCTAAACCCCGGACTAGCGTTTACAATGAG.

For this clone: Read sequence stops 3 residues before the CDR3 end, and the germline J gene provides the missing end. The chain has TRBV7-9 and TRBJ2-1; a possible D gene is TRBD1 (6 bases). Germline CDR1 reads SEHNR; CDR2 reads FQNEAQ (reference sequence). V lost 9 bases and J 0 bases, leaving 15 bases between the germline ends. CDR3 length: 15 residues. Here the CDR3 reads CARSGTGNSYNEQFF. Incomplete CDR3 DNA: TGTGCCAGGTCGGGAACAGGGAACTCCTACAATGAG.

Note on this clone: The CDR3 end lies 3 residues beyond the end of the read and is filled in from the germline J gene. This chain uses TRBV7-9 with TRBJ2-5; D might be TRBD2 (6 bases). Trimming stripped 8 bases from V and 4 bases from J, with 11 bases between. Germline V gives CDR1 SEHNR, CDR2 FQNEAQ (reference sequence). The CDR3 contains 12 residues. The sequenced CDR3 bases are TGTGCCAGCTCCGGGGGACTAGAGACC. Translating gives CASSGGLET. From start to end, the CDR3 is CASSGGLETQYF.

To note about this clone: The CDR3 end lies 3 residues beyond the end of the read and is filled in from the germline J gene. J is TRBJ2-3 and V is TRBV10-3; D is possibly TRBD2 (6 bases). CDR1 and CDR2 from the germline V gene are ENHRY and SYGVKD. The CDR3 is made up of 13 amino acids. The chain's CDR3 is CAITEGPRGPQYF. The CDR3 bases that were read are TGTGCCATCACGGAGGGGCCTAGAGGTCCG.

In regard to this clone: The read gets to within 3 residues of the CDR3 end, and the germline J gene fills in the rest. J is TRBJ1-2 and V is TRBV19; D gene ambiguous. Germline values: CDR1 LNHDA, CDR2 SQIVND (reference sequence). CDR3 size: 15 residues. Incomplete CDR3 DNA: TGTGCCAGTAGGATACTAGCGGGAGGGTACAATGAC. Amino acids: CASRILAGGYND. The full CDR3 is CASRILAGGYNDYTF.

Comment on this clone: Coverage ceases 3 residues before the CDR3 finishes, and the germline J gene fills in the end. V usage is TRBV7-6 and J usage is TRBJ2-7; 7 nucleotides line up with TRBD2. The germline CDR1 and CDR2 sequences are SGHVS and FNYEAQ. This CDR3 has 14 residues. V shed 0 bases, J shed 6 bases, and the junction held 5 bases outside the gene matches. The CDR3 loop reads CASSLADGGVEQYF. The sequenced CDR3 bases are TGTGCCAGCAGCTTAGCGGATGGGGGGGTCGAG.

About this clone itself: The read falls 3 residues short of the CDR3 end, and the missing part is taken from the germline J gene. The J gene is TRBJ2-2, the V gene TRBV9; TRBD1 aligns across 7 bases. The CDR3 contains 16 residues. CDR1 and CDR2 (germline): SGDLS, YYNGEE. V lost 0 bases to trimming and J lost 4 bases; unmatched junction nucleotides: 6. The CDR3 is CASSVAGGVITGELFF. The covered CDR3 bases are TGTGCCAGCAGCGTAGCAGGGGGAGTTATCACCGGGGAG.

Of note for this clone: The CDR3 end falls 3 residues outside the read, so it is completed with the germline J gene. V gene TRBV4-2 combines with J gene TRBJ1-6; 12 positions match TRBD1. The trim removed 4 bases at V and 9 bases at J, leaving 4 bases unmatched. The length of the CDR3 is 15 residues. Germline V lookup: CDR1 LGHNA, CDR2 YNFKEQ. The part of the CDR3 DNA that was read is TGTGCCAGCAGCCGCGGGACAGGGGGCCTTTCACCC. It specifies CASSRGTGGLSP. The whole CDR3 sequence is CASSRGTGGLSPLHF.

A remark on this clone: The read finishes 3 residues shy of the CDR3 end, and the germline J gene is used to complete it. The chain couples TRBV19 to TRBJ2-7; TRBD1 agrees at 10 bases. With V trimmed by 4 bases and J by 4 bases, 1 base remained unmatched. This CDR3 is built from 13 residues. CDR1 is LNHDA, CDR2 SQIVND, per germline (reference sequence). The DNA read from the CDR3 is TGTGCCAGTAGTAAGGGACAGGGGTACGAG. Translation: CASSKGQGYE. The entire CDR3 sequence reads CASSKGQGYEQYF.

About this clone itself: The CDR3 end is not reached by the read, which stops 3 residues before it; the germline J gene fills it in. This CDR3 is also generated by other DNA sequences in the sample. The genes are TRBV11-2 and TRBJ1-3; tentative D call: TRBD1 (5 bases). The CDR3 runs 15 residues. V dropped 5 bases and J dropped 4 bases, with 15 bases sitting between them. CDR1 SGHAT and CDR2 FQNNGV come from the germline V gene. CDR3: CASSPRVYRGNTIYF. Incomplete CDR3 DNA: TGTGCCAGCAGCCCTAGGGTATACAGGGGAAACACC.

Worth noting for this clone: The CDR3 is cut off 3 residues early in the read; its end comes from the germline J gene. This chain joins TRBV7-9 and TRBJ1-2; D is perhaps TRBD1 (6 bases). Germline V gives CDR1 SEHNR, CDR2 FQNEAQ (reference sequence). The CDR3 spans 15 residues. The sequenced part of the CDR3 DNA is TGTGCCAGCAGCCCACTAGCGGACAGCACAGATACC. Translated: CASSPLADSTDT. The CDR3, in full, reads CASSPLADSTDTYTF.

Turning to this clone: The read halts 3 residues ahead of the CDR3 end, with the missing end drawn from the germline J gene. The V call is TRBV7-2, the J call TRBJ2-5, with 10 bases that match TRBD2. CDR3 length: 15 residues. The V and J ends lost 1 base and 5 bases, in that order; junction bases with no gene match: 4. The germline gives CDR1 SGHTA, CDR2 FQGNSA. The covered CDR3 bases are TGTGCCAGCAGCTTAGGGCTAGCGGGAGTGGAGACC. Residues: CASSLGLAGVET. Given in full, the CDR3 is CASSLGLAGVETQYF. The variable domain in full, completed from reference TRBV7-2 and TRBJ2-5, reads GAGVSQSPSNKVTEKGKDVELRCDPISGHTALYWYRQSLGQGLEFLIYFQGNSAPDKSGLPSDRFSAERTGGSVSTLTIQRTQQEDSAVYLCASSLGLAGVETQYFGPGTRLLVL.

Comment on this clone: An end of the junction differs from the germline gene, which may be a read error. Read sequence stops 3 residues before the CDR3 end, and the germline J gene provides the missing end. The chain has TRBV4-2 and TRBJ1-5, with a weak D call TRBD1 (5 bases). The V gene's germline CDR1 is LGHNA and CDR2 YNFKEQ. The CDR3 loop spans 13 amino acids. CDR3 DNA, as far as it was read: TGCGCCAGCAGCCAGGCAGACAGTACGCCC. This encodes CASSQADSTP. The CDR3 reads in full as CASSQADSTPQHF.

A note on this clone: From the germline J gene comes the end of the CDR3, since the read stops 3 residues before it. This chain joins TRBV10-1 and TRBJ2-3, with TRBD1 matching over 11 bases. Germline V gives CDR1 WNHNN, CDR2 SYGVQD (reference sequence). CDR3 length: 15 amino acids. The covered CDR3 bases are TGCGCCAGCAGTACCGGGACAGGGGGTAATCAGCCG. Its translation is CASSTGTGGNQP. In full, the CDR3 reads CASSTGTGGNQPQYF.

Concerning this clone itself: The CDR3 extends 3 residues past the end of the read, so its final part is completed from the germline J gene. The chain carries TRBV4-1 and TRBJ1-5; D call uncertain. V dropped 0 bases and J dropped 5 bases, with 14 bases sitting between them. Germline V gives CDR1 MGHRA, CDR2 YSYEKL. The CDR3 has 16 amino acids. CDR3 DNA (partial): TGCGCCAGCAGCCAAGATTTTTCGTTGAGCGATCAGCCC. Translated: CASSQDFSLSDQP. The CDR3 reads in full as CASSQDFSLSDQPQHF.

The chain's CDR3 is CASSPRTDQETQYF. The sequenced CDR3 bases are TGTGCCAGTAGTCCAAGGACAGACCAAGAGACC. The chain is built from TRBV19 and TRBJ2-5; the D gene is possibly TRBD1 (6 bases). The CDR3 goes on 3 residues after the read ends, and that part is filled in from the germline J gene. Trimming shortened V by 5 bases and J by 0 bases, and 10 bases separated the two germline ends. The CDR3 spans 14 residues. Germline values: CDR1 LNHDA, CDR2 SQIVND (reference sequence). Full variable domain (outside the CDR3, taken from reference TRBV19 and TRBJ2-5): DGGITQSPKYLFRKEGQNVTLSCEQNLNHDAMYWYRQDPGQGLRLIYYSQIVNDFQKGDIAEGYSVSREKKESFPLTVTSAQKNPTAFYLCASSPRTDQETQYFGPGTRLLVL.

As regards this clone: The observed sequence ends 3 residues before the CDR3 terminus, with the missing tail filled in from the germline J gene. The chain joins TRBV11-2 to TRBJ2-5, with D possibly TRBD2 on 6 matching bases. Germline V CDR1 and CDR2: SGHAT, FQNNGV. The CDR3 is 15 amino acids. Trimming took off 3 bases at V and 4 bases at J, with 15 bases between the two ends. CDR3 bases read: TGTGCCAGCAGCTTCGGGTGGGGGGTTGCAGAGACC. Residues: CASSFGWGVAET. Given in full, the CDR3 is CASSFGWGVAETQYF.

About this clone itself: The sequence runs out 3 residues before the end of the CDR3; the remainder is reconstructed from the germline J gene. This rearrangement joins TRBV29-1 to TRBJ2-7, with D uncertain. CDR1 and CDR2 from the germline V gene are SQVTM and ANQGSEA. The CDR3 spans 13 residues. V lost 6 bases and J lost 6, with 18 bases in between. Incomplete CDR3 DNA: TGCAGCGTGAGTTTAAGGGTTCTCGGCGAG. As protein: CSVSLRVLGE. Given in full, the CDR3 is CSVSLRVLGEQYF.

A remark on this clone: The CDR3 end lies 3 residues beyond the end of the read and is filled in from the germline J gene. The chain is built from TRBV18 and TRBJ2-7; 7 bases are shared with TRBD1. This CDR3 contains 14 residues. V lost 3 bases and J lost 5; bases outside the gene matches: 7. Germline CDR1 KGHSH, CDR2 LQKENI. The CDR3 bases that were read are TGTGCCAGCTCACCCCGGGACAGCAGCAACGAG. The encoded protein is CASSPRDSSNE. In full, the CDR3 reads CASSPRDSSNEQYF.